The 27 T cell receptor beta chains reported below all come from one sample, sequenced in a study of blood T cell repertoires in COVID-19. The repertoire was sequenced with immunoSEQ multiplex PCR; TCRdb's copy has only in-frame clones and lacks some. The sample has tens of thousands of clones; 83% are singletons. The sample was peripheral blood. These receptors were taken from a human donor in a cohort sampled during active COVID-19.

The chain carries TRBV16 and TRBJ2-3; 7 nucleotides line up with TRBD1. With 2 bases clipped from V and 2 bases from J, the junction kept 1 base outside the gene matches. Germline V gene sequence: CDR1 KGHSY, CDR2 FQNENV. The CDR3 is 14 residues long. In DNA, the CDR3 is TGTGCCAGCAGCCAAGGGACAGACACAGATACGCAGTATTTT. Residues: CASSQGTDTDTQYF.

As to this clone: One junction end does not reproduce the germline sequence, and a read error may be involved. This chain connects TRBV2 to TRBJ2-4, with TRBD2 as a possible D gene (5 bases). Looked up from germline, CDR1 is SNHLY and CDR2 is FYNNEI. The length of the CDR3 is 15 residues. CDR3 sequence (DNA): TGTGCCAGCGGTGAGGGCAGGTTAGCCAAAAACATTCAGTACTTC. As protein: CASGEGRLAKNIQYF.

This chain joins TRBV12-5 and TRBJ2-1; tentatively, D is TRBD2 (6 bases). The CDR3 is 14 amino acids. CDR1 is LGHNT and CDR2 is FRNRAP in the germline V gene. With 5 bases removed from V and 7 bases from J, the gap between germline ends came to 15 bases. Here the CDR3 reads CASGPSFGTNEQFF. The CDR3 nucleotides read TGTGCTAGTGGTCCCTCCTTTGGGACTAATGAGCAGTTCTTC.

The rearrangement joins TRBV7-2 to TRBJ1-2; D remains ambiguous. The germline V and J ends were trimmed by 5 bases and 0 bases, with 7 bases remaining between them. Germline V gene lookup returns CDR1 SGHTA and CDR2 FQGNSA. This CDR3 spans 13 amino acids. CDR3 nucleotide sequence: TGTGCCAGCAGCCCCCACTCTAACTATGGCTACACCTTC. This codes for CASSPHSNYGYTF. Together with reference TRBV7-2 and TRBJ1-2, the CDR3 gives the full variable domain: GAGVSQSPSNKVTEKGKDVELRCDPISGHTALYWYRQSLGQGLEFLIYFQGNSAPDKSGLPSDRFSAERTGGSVSTLTIQRTQQEDSAVYLCASSPHSNYGYTFGSGTRLTVV.

The J gene is TRBJ2-6, the V gene TRBV11-2; D gene unclear. This CDR3 region has 16 residues. Looked up from germline, CDR1 is SGHAT and CDR2 is FQNNGV. V lost 4 bases, J lost 4 bases, and 14 bases lay in between. DNA of the CDR3: TGTGCCAGCAGCTCCCAAGCTACGATAGGGGCCAACGTCCTGACTTTC. This encodes CASSSQATIGANVLTF.

This clone was counted a single time. The chain is built from TRBV19 and TRBJ1-1; TRBD1 aligns across 10 bases. The CDR3 covers 16 residues. The V and J ends lost 3 bases and 1 base, in that order; junction bases with no gene match: 5. Per germline, CDR1 LNHDA and CDR2 SQIVND (reference sequence). The CDR3 reads CASSIRDRGQNTEAFF. The CDR3 nucleotides are TGTGCCAGTAGTATTCGGGACAGGGGTCAGAACACTGAAGCTTTCTTT.

For the CDR3, the DNA is TGTGCCAGCAGCAGGCAGGGAACGGACTATGGCTACACCTTC. Protein sequence: CASSRQGTDYGYTF. The rearrangement uses TRBV5-4 and TRBJ1-2; D is perhaps TRBD1 (5 bases). The CDR3 has 14 residues. From germline, CDR1 is SGHNT and CDR2 YYREEE (reference sequence). Trimming took 4 bases from V and 3 from J, leaving 13 bases between them.

This clone was recorded only once. J is TRBJ2-7 and V is TRBV18; the match to TRBD1 covers 8 bases. The CDR3 totals 14 residues. Germline V gene lookup returns CDR1 KGHSH and CDR2 LQKENI. With V trimmed by 6 bases and J by 5 bases, 9 bases remained unmatched. CDR3 sequence: CASSLKGQGNEQYF. The CDR3 bases are TGTGCCAGCTCGCTAAAAGGACAGGGAAACGAGCAGTACTTC.

The chain employs TRBV19 and TRBJ2-7; D unresolved. Germline lookup yields CDR1 LNHDA and CDR2 SQIVND (reference sequence). The germline V and J ends were trimmed by 2 bases and 0 bases, with 11 bases remaining between them. The CDR3 spans 15 residues. The CDR3: CASSIKHQASYEQYF. CDR3 DNA sequence: TGTGCCAGTAGTATAAAACACCAGGCCTCCTACGAGCAGTACTTC.

V and J are TRBV19 and TRBJ1-6; D gene uncertain. V was trimmed by 7 bases and J by 9 bases, leaving 13 bases between them. This CDR3 is 13 amino acids long. CDR1 and CDR2 from the germline V gene are LNHDA and SQIVND (reference sequence). In DNA, the CDR3 is TGTGCCAGTAATGGGCCATCTGCTTCACCCCTCCACTTT. Protein: CASNGPSASPLHF.

This rearrangement joins TRBV18 to TRBJ1-1; a possible D gene is TRBD1 (6 bases). V gave up 2 bases and J gave up 6 bases, with 13 bases separating them. Germline V gives CDR1 KGHSH, CDR2 LQKENI. The CDR3 extends over 14 amino acids. The chain's CDR3 is CASSPYQGKAEAFF. The DNA for the CDR3 is TGTGCCAGCTCACCATATCAGGGGAAGGCTGAAGCTTTCTTT.

This clone was found once. The genes are TRBV5-5 and TRBJ2-2, with 7 bases lining up with TRBD1. The CDR3 runs to 17 residues. CDR1 is SGHKS, CDR2 YYEKEE, per germline (reference sequence). Trimming removed 4 bases from V and 4 bases from J; junction bases left unmatched: 13. CDR3 sequence: CASSAGRQGRVTGELFF. The CDR3 DNA is TGTGCCAGCAGCGCCGGAAGACAGGGTCGGGTCACCGGGGAGCTGTTTTTT.

This rearrangement joins TRBV9 to TRBJ2-3; 7 bases line up with TRBD2. The V gene end was trimmed by 6 bases and the J gene end by 1 base; junction bases not matched to a gene: 2. The CDR3 consists of 13 residues. Looked up from germline, CDR1 is SGDLS and CDR2 is YYNGEE. CDR3 loop: CASNRGGTDTQYF. CDR3 bases: TGTGCCAGCAACCGGGGGGGCACAGATACGCAGTATTTT.

This chain uses TRBV27 with TRBJ2-7; TRBD1 agrees at 7 bases. The CDR3 has 15 amino acids. Germline CDR1 MNHEY, CDR2 SMNVEV (reference sequence). The ends lost 4 bases at V and 2 bases at J; junction bases unmatched: 8. The CDR3 sequence is CASSSQGIWTYEQYF. CDR3 nucleotides: TGTGCCAGCAGTTCACAGGGGATATGGACCTACGAGCAGTACTTC.

This clone showed up just once. The gene calls are TRBV12-3 or TRBV12-4 and TRBJ2-1; tentative D call: TRBD1 (6 bases). The CDR3 is 12 amino acids. Trimming shortened V by 10 bases and J by 6 bases, and 13 bases separated the two germline ends. In nucleotides, the CDR3 is TGTGCCACAAACAGGGTGGCCAATGAGCAGTTCTTC. Its translation is CATNRVANEQFF.

J is TRBJ1-1 and V is TRBV11-3; possibly TRBD1 for D (6 bases). The V gene's germline CDR1 is SGHNT and CDR2 YENEEA. Trimming pared 6 bases from V and 0 bases from J, leaving 11 bases between. This CDR3 region has 14 residues. The CDR3 is CASSKTGLNTEAFF. CDR3 coding DNA: TGTGCCAGCAGTAAGACAGGTTTGAACACTGAAGCTTTCTTT.

The V gene is TRBV20-1, the J gene TRBJ2-5, with no clear D. Germline assignment: CDR1 DFQATT and CDR2 SNEGSKA (reference sequence). The CDR3 extends over 11 amino acids. The CDR3 nucleotides are TGCTCGGTTCGGCGGCAAGAGACCCAGTACTTC. Protein: CSVRRQETQYF.

The sample holds one count of this clone. CDR3 in DNA: TGTGCCAGCAGCTTGGTCTCGACAGCTAACTATGGCTACACCTTC. It is translated as CASSLVSTANYGYTF. This chain uses TRBV5-6 with TRBJ1-2; tentatively, D is TRBD1 (5 bases). The V end was cut by 0 bases, the J end by 0 bases, with 9 bases between. The length of the CDR3 is 15 residues. The V gene's germline CDR1 is SGHDT and CDR2 YYEEEE.

This clone turned up a few times. The CDR3 DNA follows: TGTGCCAGCACCGGGACAGGGGGAAATGGCTACACCTTC. This encodes CASTGTGGNGYTF. The rearrangement uses TRBV6-5 and TRBJ1-2, with TRBD1 identical over 11 bases. Germline trimming cut 7 bases from V and 6 bases from J; bases unmatched to any gene: 4. CDR3 length: 13 residues. Germline values: CDR1 MNHEY, CDR2 SVGAGI.

The chain carries TRBV19 and TRBJ2-7, with TRBD1 identical over 7 bases. Germline V gene sequence: CDR1 LNHDA, CDR2 SQIVND (reference sequence). The trim removed 5 bases at V and 6 bases at J, leaving 13 bases unmatched. The CDR3 contains 15 residues. In DNA, the CDR3 is TGTGCCAGTAGTTTCGGGACAGCTGCCTATAGCGAGCAGTACTTC. Amino acids: CASSFGTAAYSEQYF.

This clone came up a few times. This chain connects TRBV28 to TRBJ1-3; 8 bases agree with TRBD1. CDR1 and CDR2 (germline): MDHEN, SYDVKM. CDR3 length: 13 residues. The V gene end was trimmed by 10 bases and the J gene end by 3 bases; junction bases not matched to a gene: 5. CDR3 in amino acids: CATGTGGGNTIYF. CDR3 bases: TGTGCCACCGGGACAGGAGGTGGAAACACCATATATTTT.

The chain couples TRBV2 to TRBJ2-3; D perhaps matches TRBD2 (6 bases). There are 15 residues in the CDR3. Germline CDR1 and CDR2: SNHLY and FYNNEI. The V gene lost 4 bases and the J gene lost 0 bases, with 11 bases spanning the gap. The CDR3 is CASSATGVSTDTQYF. CDR3 DNA: TGTGCCAGCAGTGCTACGGGAGTAAGCACAGATACGCAGTATTTT.

This clone was counted once. The chain uses TRBV19 and TRBJ1-5, with a weak D call TRBD1 (6 bases). This CDR3 is built from 17 residues. Trimming took off 7 bases at V and 1 base at J, with 20 bases between the two ends. Germline V lookup: CDR1 LNHDA, CDR2 SQIVND (reference sequence). In DNA, the CDR3 is TGTGCCAGTAACTTCAGAGGCGAAGGGGGAAGCAATCAGCCCCAGCATTTT. It translates to CASNFRGEGGSNQPQHF.

The chain has TRBV3-1 (or the pseudogene TRBV3-2) and TRBJ1-6; TRBD1 might be the D (5 bases). With 5 bases removed from V and 0 bases from J, the gap between germline ends came to 11 bases. This CDR3 has 16 amino acids. Germline V CDR1 and CDR2: LGHDT, YNNKEL (reference sequence). The CDR3 DNA follows: TGTGCCAGCAGCTGGGACTTGAGCTCCTATAATTCACCCCTCCACTTT. As protein: CASSWDLSSYNSPLHF.

The V and J genes are TRBV19 and TRBJ1-6; D gene unclear. The CDR3 loop spans 12 amino acids. V lost 5 bases and J 9 bases, leaving 8 bases between the germline ends. The germline gives CDR1 LNHDA, CDR2 SQIVND (reference sequence). The CDR3 region is CASSQAASPLHF. The CDR3 DNA reads as TGTGCCAGTAGTCAAGCGGCTTCACCCCTCCACTTT.

The table lists this clone with a count of one. The rearrangement uses TRBV12-3 or TRBV12-4 and TRBJ1-1; D uncertain. The V end lost 3 bases, the J end lost 6 bases, and 5 bases lay between the germline ends. CDR3 length: 11 residues. The CDR3 region is CASSFVSEAFF. CDR3 nucleotides: TGTGCCAGCAGTTTTGTCTCTGAAGCTTTCTTT.

The chain couples TRBV14 to TRBJ1-1; TRBD1 aligns across 7 bases. V lost 0 bases to trimming and J lost 1 base; unmatched junction nucleotides: 8. The CDR3 runs 17 residues. Germline V gives CDR1 SGHDN, CDR2 FVKESK. CDR3 loop: CASSQEFDREANTEAFF. Written as DNA, the CDR3 is TGTGCCAGCAGCCAAGAGTTTGACAGGGAGGCGAACACTGAAGCTTTCTTT.